These T cell receptor beta chains were read from a single sample in a study of cytomegalovirus exposure and HLA in healthy donors. TCRdb's copy holds only in-frame clones and misses some; the assay was immunoSEQ multiplex PCR. The sample lists about 110,000 clones, around 73% seen once, with around 8.1% in the top ten. The sequencing input was PBMCs. The receptors shown here come from a man aged 35 to 55 in good health and CMV-seronegative. Each CDR3 is given without its conserved first and last residue.

cdr3_aa: ASSDSGRTEAF; j_call: TRBJ1-1; v_call: TRBV6-4
cdr3_aa: ASSLIRGGRNEQF; j_call: TRBJ2-1; v_call: TRBV7-3
cdr3_aa: AWQGYSNQPQH; j_call: TRBJ1-5; v_call: TRBV30
cdr3_aa: ATSVKNRRTTF; j_call: TRBJ1-1; v_call: TRBV15
cdr3_aa: ASSLAGDLGNTIY; j_call: TRBJ1-3; v_call: TRBV11-2
cdr3_aa: ASSLSWGQGPNEQY; j_call: TRBJ2-7; v_call: TRBV5-1
cdr3_aa: ASSAPGGRGNGYP; j_call: TRBJ1-2; v_call: TRBV19
cdr3_aa: ASSVGSGGGYEQY; j_call: TRBJ2-7; v_call: TRBV9
cdr3_aa: SVSKQTNLNTEAF; j_call: TRBJ1-1; v_call: TRBV29-1
cdr3_aa: ASSVDRGGSPLH; j_call: TRBJ1-6; v_call: TRBV2